This T cell receptor beta chain was documented in a study of blood T cell repertoires in COVID-19. Background on the study: In each case, the material was cDNA or gDNA derived from T cells, B-cell-depleted T cells, or PBMCs.

This clone was counted a few times. Germline is not matched at one junction end, which may reflect a read error. This table comes from immunoSEQ multiplex PCR, and its TCRdb copy is limited to in-frame clones, with some not included. Of fewer than 150,000 clones listed, under 85% are singletons. Germline CDR1 reads SNHLY; CDR2 reads FYNNEI. The CDR3 contains 15 residues. Sequencing was done on a sample of peripheral blood. The chain uses TRBV2 and TRBJ2-1, with D maybe TRBD2 (5 bases). This receptor was taken from a woman aged 80 or over in a cohort sampled during active or convalescent COVID-19. The CDR3 coding sequence is TGTGCCAGCACTGAAAAATGGAGCGGTCTCAATGAGCAGTTCTTC. Residues: CASTEKWSGLNEQFF.